The entry that follows covers one T cell receptor beta chain sequence. Its target is not known. All donors were Caucasian adults living in Nashville, Tennessee. This entry is derived from a study of shared clonotypes between healthy human individuals. Regarding the study as a whole: Naive subsets typically showed greater estimated richness than memory subsets. Sequencing of the sorted subsets was shown by rarefaction to be incomplete despite large depth. Genetic and exposure-history diversity was limited by the small donor number.

Sequencing used immunoSEQ multiplex PCR; TCRdb keeps in-frame clones, though not all of them. The sample carries about 340,000 clones, around 79% recorded once. Trimming shortened V by 5 bases and J by 1 base, and 13 bases separated the two germline ends. This CDR3 contains 15 residues. Germline CDR1 is LNHDA and CDR2 is SQIVND (reference sequence). The sequenced sample consisted of memory CD4+ T cells sorted from blood. Described subset: CD45RA-negative fraction. V is TRBV19 and J is TRBJ2-3; no reliable D call. The TCR was taken from a man younger than 40 in good health. CDR3 region: CASSLDVFRTDTQYF. The CDR3 DNA sequence: TGTGCCAGTAGTCTGGACGTTTTCCGCACAGATACGCAGTATTTT.